This entry lists 8 T cell receptor beta chains sequenced from one sample in a study of shared clonotypes between healthy human individuals. Using immunoSEQ multiplex PCR, the repertoire was profiled, and TCRdb retains in-frame clones only, with some absent. The table lists fewer than 1.4 million clones, 75% to 80% of them singletons. The specimen was memory CD4+ T cells from PBMCs. Subset defined: CD45RA-negative fraction. Receptor source: a man between 18 and 29 years old in good health. Some clones in this sample may be carry-over from other donors' samples.

The chain recombines TRBV7-2 with TRBJ2-5, with 8 bases aligning to TRBD2. V lost 5 bases and J lost 7; bases outside the gene matches: 18. In germline, CDR1 is SGHTA, CDR2 FQGNSA. The CDR3 spans 17 residues. The CDR3 coding sequence is TGTGCCAGCAGCCGCCAACCAACGGGAGGGGGGTTGGGGACCCAGTACTTC. It codes for CASSRQPTGGGLGTQYF. Supplemented by reference TRBV7-2 and TRBJ2-5, the full variable domain reads GAGVSQSPSNKVTEKGKDVELRCDPISGHTALYWYRQSLGQGLEFLIYFQGNSAPDKSGLPSDRFSAERTGGSVSTLTIQRTQQEDSAVYLCASSRQPTGGGLGTQYFGPGTRLLVL.

V gene TRBV4-1 combines with J gene TRBJ2-3; D is ambiguous. Trimming took 1 base from V and 5 from J, leaving 7 bases between them. The CDR3 is 13 residues long. Germline-derived CDR1 and CDR2 are MGHRA and YSYEKL. The CDR3 protein is CASSQGLGDTQYF. In nucleotides, the CDR3 is TGCGCCAGCAGCCAAGGGCTTGGAGATACGCAGTATTTT.

The chain couples TRBV6-1 to TRBJ1-2; D may be TRBD1 (5 bases). From germline, CDR1 is MNHNS and CDR2 SASEGT. The CDR3 is 16 residues long. Trimming removed 4 bases from V and 2 bases from J, with 17 bases in between. The CDR3 here is CASSVDGDVVNYGYTF. The CDR3 DNA is TGTGCCAGCAGTGTTGACGGGGACGTAGTCAACTATGGCTACACCTTC.

The chain is built from TRBV6-5 and TRBJ2-3; D uncertain. Germline V lookup: CDR1 MNHEY, CDR2 SVGAGI. The germline V and J ends were trimmed by 4 bases and 9 bases, with 5 bases remaining between them. The CDR3 is 10 residues long. CDR3 region: CASSSGTQYF. DNA of the CDR3: TGTGCCAGCAGTTCCGGGACGCAGTATTTT.

The rearrangement links TRBV5-1 to TRBJ2-6, with TRBD1 matching 7 bases. CDR1 is SGHRS and CDR2 is YFSETQ in the germline V gene. Trimming removed 6 bases from V and 0 bases from J; junction bases left unmatched: 6. The CDR3 sequence is 16 residues long. Here the CDR3 reads CASTRTGSSGANVLTF. The CDR3 bases are TGCGCCAGCACCCGGACAGGCAGCTCTGGGGCCAACGTCCTGACTTTC.

This chain uses TRBV9 with TRBJ2-1; D is perhaps TRBD2 (5 bases). V gave up 0 bases and J gave up 7 bases, with 17 bases separating them. Germline CDR1 is SGDLS and CDR2 is YYNGEE. The CDR3 length is 16 residues. The CDR3 sequence: CASSVALSDTSNEQFF. The CDR3, as DNA: TGTGCCAGCAGCGTAGCTCTTAGCGATACCTCGAATGAGCAGTTCTTC.

The genes are TRBV5-1 and TRBJ2-6; perhaps TRBD1 as D (5 bases). The V gene lost 1 base and the J gene lost 0 bases, with 11 bases spanning the gap. The germline CDR1 and CDR2 sequences are SGHRS and YFSETQ. CDR3 length: 17 amino acids. The CDR3 protein is CASSLRAGSSGANVLTF. Here the CDR3 DNA reads TGCGCCAGCAGCTTGCGGGCAGGGTCCTCTGGGGCCAACGTCCTGACTTTC.

The V and J genes are TRBV9 and TRBJ2-7; D might be TRBD2 (7 bases). The germline CDR1 and CDR2 sequences are SGDLS and YYNGEE. Trimming cost V 5 bases and J 5 bases, with 26 bases left between them. The CDR3 runs to 17 residues. The CDR3 loop reads CASSRSWGVGGPHEQYF. CDR3 coding DNA: TGTGCCAGCAGTCGTAGTTGGGGAGTCGGGGGGCCCCACGAGCAGTACTTC. The entire variable domain, with the rest obtained from reference TRBV9 and TRBJ2-7, is as follows: DSGVTQTPKHLITATGQRVTLRCSPRSGDLSVYWYQQSLDQGLQFLIQYYNGEERAKGNILERFSAQQFPDLHSELNLSSLELGDSALYFCASSRSWGVGGPHEQYFGPGTRLTVT.